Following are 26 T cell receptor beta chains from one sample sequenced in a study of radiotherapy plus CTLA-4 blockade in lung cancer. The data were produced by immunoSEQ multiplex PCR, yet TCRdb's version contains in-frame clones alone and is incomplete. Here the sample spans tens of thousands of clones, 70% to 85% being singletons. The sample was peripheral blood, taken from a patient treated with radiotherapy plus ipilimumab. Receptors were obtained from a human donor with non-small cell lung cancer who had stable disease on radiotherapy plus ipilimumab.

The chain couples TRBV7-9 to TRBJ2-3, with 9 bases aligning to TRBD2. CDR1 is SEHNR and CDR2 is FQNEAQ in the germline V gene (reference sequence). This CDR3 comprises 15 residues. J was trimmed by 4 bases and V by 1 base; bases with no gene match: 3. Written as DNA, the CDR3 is TGTGCCAGCAGCTTAGGCGGGGGGGCGGCAGATACGCAGTATTTT. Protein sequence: CASSLGGGAADTQYF.

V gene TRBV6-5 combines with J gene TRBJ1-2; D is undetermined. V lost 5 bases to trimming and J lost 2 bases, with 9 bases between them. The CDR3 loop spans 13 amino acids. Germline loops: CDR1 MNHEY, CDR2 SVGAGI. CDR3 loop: CASSETVNYGYTF. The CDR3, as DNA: TGTGCCAGCAGTGAAACCGTGAACTATGGCTACACCTTC.

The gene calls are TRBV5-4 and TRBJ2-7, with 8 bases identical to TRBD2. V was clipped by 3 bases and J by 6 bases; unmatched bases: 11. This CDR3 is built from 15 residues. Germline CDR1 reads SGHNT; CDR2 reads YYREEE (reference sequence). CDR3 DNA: TGTGCCAGCAGCTCTATGAATCGGGGGGGCCTCGAGCAGTACTTC. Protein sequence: CASSSMNRGGLEQYF.

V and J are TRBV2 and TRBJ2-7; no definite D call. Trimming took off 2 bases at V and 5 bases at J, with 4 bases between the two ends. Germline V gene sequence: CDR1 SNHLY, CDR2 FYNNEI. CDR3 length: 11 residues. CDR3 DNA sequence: TGTGCCAGCAGTGAAAGGAACGAGCAGTACGTC. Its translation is CASSERNEQYV.

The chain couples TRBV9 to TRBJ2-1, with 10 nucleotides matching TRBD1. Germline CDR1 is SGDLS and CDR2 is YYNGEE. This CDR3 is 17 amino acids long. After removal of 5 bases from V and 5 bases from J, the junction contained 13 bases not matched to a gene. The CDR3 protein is CASSLGQGSFSNNEQFF. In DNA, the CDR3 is TGTGCCAGCAGTCTGGGACAGGGGAGTTTTAGCAACAATGAGCAGTTCTTC.

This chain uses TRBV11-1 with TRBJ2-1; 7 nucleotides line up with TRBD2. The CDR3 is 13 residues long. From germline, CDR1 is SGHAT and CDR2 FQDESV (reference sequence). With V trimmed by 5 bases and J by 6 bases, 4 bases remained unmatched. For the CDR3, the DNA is TGTGCCAGCAGCCACGGGACTACCAATGAGCAGTTCTTC. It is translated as CASSHGTTNEQFF.

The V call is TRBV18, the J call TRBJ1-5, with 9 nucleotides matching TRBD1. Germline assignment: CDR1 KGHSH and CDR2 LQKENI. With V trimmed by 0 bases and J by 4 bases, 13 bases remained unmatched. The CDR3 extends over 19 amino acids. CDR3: CASSPPGQGLNWRNQPQHF. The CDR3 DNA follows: TGTGCCAGCTCACCACCGGGACAGGGTTTGAATTGGAGGAATCAGCCCCAGCATTTT.

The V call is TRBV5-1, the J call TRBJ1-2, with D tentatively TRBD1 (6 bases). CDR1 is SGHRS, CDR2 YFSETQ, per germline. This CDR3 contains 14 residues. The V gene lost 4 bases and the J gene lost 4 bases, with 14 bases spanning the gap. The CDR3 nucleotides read TGCGCCAGCAGCCCCCCGGGACAACTCTATGGCTACACCTTC. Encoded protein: CASSPPGQLYGYTF.

This CDR3 is CASSEPGQGETQYF. The CDR3 DNA reads TGCGCCAGCAGTGAACCGGGACAGGGAGAGACCCAGTACTTC. The chain uses TRBV10-1 and TRBJ2-5; 9 bases are a match to TRBD1. The CDR3 extends over 14 amino acids. J gave up 4 bases and V 3 bases, and 3 bases lay outside the gene matches. Germline V CDR1 and CDR2: WNHNN, SYGVQD (reference sequence).

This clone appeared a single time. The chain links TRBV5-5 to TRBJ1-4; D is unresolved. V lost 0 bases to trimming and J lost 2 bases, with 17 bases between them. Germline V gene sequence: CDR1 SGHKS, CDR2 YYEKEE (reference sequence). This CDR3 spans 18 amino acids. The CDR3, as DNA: TGTGCCAGCAGCTTGGAAACCCAACCGAGAGGGACTAATGAAAAACTGTTTTTT. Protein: CASSLETQPRGTNEKLFF.

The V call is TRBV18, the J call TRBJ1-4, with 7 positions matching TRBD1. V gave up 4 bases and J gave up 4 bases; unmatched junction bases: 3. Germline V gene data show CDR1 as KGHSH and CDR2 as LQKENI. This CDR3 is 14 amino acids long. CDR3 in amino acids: CASSQQGINEKLFF. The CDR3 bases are TGTGCCAGCTCACAACAGGGGATTAATGAAAAACTGTTTTTT.

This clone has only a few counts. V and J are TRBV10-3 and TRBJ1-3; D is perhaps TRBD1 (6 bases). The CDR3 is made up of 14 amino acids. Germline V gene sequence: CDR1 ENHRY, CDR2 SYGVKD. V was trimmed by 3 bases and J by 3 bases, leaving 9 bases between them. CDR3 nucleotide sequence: TGTGCCATCAGTGATGCAGGGGATGGAAACACCATATATTTT. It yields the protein CAISDAGDGNTIYF.

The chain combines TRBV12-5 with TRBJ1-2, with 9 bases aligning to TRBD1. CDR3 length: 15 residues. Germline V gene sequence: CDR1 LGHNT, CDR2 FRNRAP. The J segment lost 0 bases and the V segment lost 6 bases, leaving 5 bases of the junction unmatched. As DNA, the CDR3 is TGTGCTAGTGGGCATTGGACAGGGGCTAACTATGGCTACACCTTC. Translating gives CASGHWTGANYGYTF.

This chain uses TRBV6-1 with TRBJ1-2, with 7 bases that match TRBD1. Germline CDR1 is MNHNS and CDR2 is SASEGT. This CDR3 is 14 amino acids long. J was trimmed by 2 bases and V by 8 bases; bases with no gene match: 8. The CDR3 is CASHRPDRNYGYTF. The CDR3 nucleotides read TGTGCCAGCCACAGACCGGACAGGAACTATGGCTACACCTTC.

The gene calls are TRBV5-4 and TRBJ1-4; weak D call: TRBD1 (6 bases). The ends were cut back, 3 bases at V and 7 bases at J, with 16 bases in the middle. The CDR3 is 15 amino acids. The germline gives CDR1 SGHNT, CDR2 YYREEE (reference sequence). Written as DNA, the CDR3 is TGTGCCAGCAGCTATGATCAGGGGCAGGGTGAAAAACTGTTTTTT. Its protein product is CASSYDQGQGEKLFF.

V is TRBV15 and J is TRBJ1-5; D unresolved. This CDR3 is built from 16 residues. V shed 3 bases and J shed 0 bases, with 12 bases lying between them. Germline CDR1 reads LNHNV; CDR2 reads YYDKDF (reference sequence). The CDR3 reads CATSRARLISNQPQHF. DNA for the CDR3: TGTGCCACCAGCAGGGCCCGACTTATTAGCAATCAGCCCCAGCATTTT.

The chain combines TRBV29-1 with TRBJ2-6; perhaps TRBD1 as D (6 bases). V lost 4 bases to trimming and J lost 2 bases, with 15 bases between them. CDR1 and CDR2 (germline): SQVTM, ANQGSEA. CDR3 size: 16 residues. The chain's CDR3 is CSVVGPEGAGANVLTF. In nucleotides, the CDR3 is TGCAGCGTTGTCGGACCTGAGGGGGCTGGGGCCAACGTCCTGACTTTC. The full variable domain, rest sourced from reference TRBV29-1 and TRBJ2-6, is SAVISQKPSRDICQRGTSLTIQCQVDSQVTMMFWYRQQPGQSLTLIATANQGSEATYESGFVIDKFPISRPNLTFSTLTVSNMSPEDSSIYLCSVVGPEGAGANVLTFGAGSRLTVL.

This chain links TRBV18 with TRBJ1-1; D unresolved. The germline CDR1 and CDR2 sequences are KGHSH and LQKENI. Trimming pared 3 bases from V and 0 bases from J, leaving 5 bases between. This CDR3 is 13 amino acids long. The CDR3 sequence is CASSPGLNTEAFF. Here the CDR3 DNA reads TGTGCCAGCTCACCTGGGCTGAACACTGAAGCTTTCTTT. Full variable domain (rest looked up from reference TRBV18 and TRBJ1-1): NAGVMQNPRHLVRRRGQEARLRCSPMKGHSHVYWYRQLPEEGLKFMVYLQKENIIDESGMPKERFSAEFPKEGPSILRIQQVVRGDSAAYFCASSPGLNTEAFFGQGTRLTVV.

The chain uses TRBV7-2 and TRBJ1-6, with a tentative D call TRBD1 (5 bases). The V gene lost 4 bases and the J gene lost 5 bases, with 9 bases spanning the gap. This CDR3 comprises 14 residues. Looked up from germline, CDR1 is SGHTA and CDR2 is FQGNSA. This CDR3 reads CASSWGRNNSPLHF. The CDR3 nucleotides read TGTGCCAGCAGCTGGGGACGGAATAATTCACCCCTCCACTTT.

The CDR3 bases are TGTGCCAGCAGCCCCTATCACCACTATGGCTACACCTTC. Encoded protein: CASSPYHHYGYTF. This chain uses TRBV14 with TRBJ1-2; no definite D call. V shed 4 bases and J shed 3 bases, with 9 bases lying between them. CDR1 is SGHDN and CDR2 is FVKESK in the germline V gene. This CDR3 has 13 amino acids.

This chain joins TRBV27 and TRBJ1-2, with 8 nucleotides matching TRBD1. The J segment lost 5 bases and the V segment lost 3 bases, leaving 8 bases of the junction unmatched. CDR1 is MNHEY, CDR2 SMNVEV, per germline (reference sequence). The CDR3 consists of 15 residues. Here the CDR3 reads CASSFQSGTGYGYTF. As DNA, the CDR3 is TGTGCCAGCAGTTTCCAATCCGGGACAGGTTATGGCTACACCTTC.

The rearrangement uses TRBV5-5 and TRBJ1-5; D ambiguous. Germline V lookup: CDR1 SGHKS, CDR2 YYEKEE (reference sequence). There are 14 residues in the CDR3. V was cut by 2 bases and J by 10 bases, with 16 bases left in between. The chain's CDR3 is CASSLGQRVSPQHF. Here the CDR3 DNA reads TGTGCCAGCAGCTTAGGGCAAAGGGTAAGTCCCCAGCATTTT.

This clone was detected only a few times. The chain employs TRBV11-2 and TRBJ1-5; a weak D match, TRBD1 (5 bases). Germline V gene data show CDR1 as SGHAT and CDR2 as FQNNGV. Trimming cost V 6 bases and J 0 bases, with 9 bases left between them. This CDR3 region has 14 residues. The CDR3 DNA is TGTGCCAGCAGTTACGACAGTAGCAATCAGCCCCAGCATTTT. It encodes CASSYDSSNQPQHF.

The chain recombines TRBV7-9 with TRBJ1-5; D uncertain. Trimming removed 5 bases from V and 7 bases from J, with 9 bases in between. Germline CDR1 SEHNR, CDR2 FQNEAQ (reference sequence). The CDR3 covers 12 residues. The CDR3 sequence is CASSTRHQPQHF. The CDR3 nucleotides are TGTGCCAGCAGCACCAGACACCAGCCCCAGCATTTT.

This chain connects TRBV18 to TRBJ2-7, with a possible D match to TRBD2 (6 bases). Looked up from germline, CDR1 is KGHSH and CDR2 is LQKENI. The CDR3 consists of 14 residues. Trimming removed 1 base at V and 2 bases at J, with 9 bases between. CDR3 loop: CASSPRGRTYEQYV. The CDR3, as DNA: TGTGCCAGCTCACCACGAGGGAGGACCTACGAGCAGTACGTC.

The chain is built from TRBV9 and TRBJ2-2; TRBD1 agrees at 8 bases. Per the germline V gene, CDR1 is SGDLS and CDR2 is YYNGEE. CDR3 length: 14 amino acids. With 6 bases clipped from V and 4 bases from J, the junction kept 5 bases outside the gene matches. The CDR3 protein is CASTSGQGTGELFF. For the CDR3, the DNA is TGTGCCAGCACTTCCGGACAGGGCACCGGGGAGCTGTTTTTT.